The 5 T cell receptor beta chains reported below all come from one sample, sequenced in a study of molecular identifiers for immune sequencing clone quantification. TCRdb called the PCR reads again in MiXCR, with one record for every CDR3 protein. Of about 630,000 distinct CDR3 sequences in the sample, roughly 27% were seen once. Material for sequencing was naive CD8+ T cells from blood, with Jurkat cell RNA spiked in. The subset: FACS-sorted CD8+CD4-CCR7+CD45RA+ naive T cells. The source of these receptors is a human donor in good health. Some libraries in this study had Jurkat cell RNA spiked in.

Concerning this clonotype: A much larger clone lies a single base off, so this may be a read error. The CDR3 region has the DNA TGTGCCGGCGGTAGGCTAGCGGGAGGGGACGAGCAGTACTTC. The encoded protein is CAGGRLAGGDEQYF. The gene calls are TRBV2 and TRBJ2-7, with TRBD2 matching 12 bases. Germline CDR1 SNHLY, CDR2 FYNNEI. V shed 11 bases and J 5 bases; nucleotides not matched to a gene: 10. The CDR3 loop spans 14 amino acids.

The CDR3 DNA sequence: TGTGCCACCAGTGATTTGGTAGGGGGTGAGCAGTACTTC. It yields the protein CATSDLVGGEQYF. V and J are TRBV24-1 and TRBJ2-7; TRBD1 is a possible D gene (6 bases). This CDR3 has 13 amino acids. The germline V gene encodes CDR1 KGHDR and CDR2 SFDVKD. The germline V and J ends were trimmed by 0 bases and 7 bases, with 9 bases remaining between them.

This clonotype was recorded at least ten times. The chain couples TRBV19 to TRBJ2-5; D call uncertain. Deletions cut 1 base from V and 0 bases from J, with 9 bases between. This CDR3 comprises 15 residues. Per germline, CDR1 LNHDA and CDR2 SQIVND (reference sequence). DNA of the CDR3: TGTGCCAGTAGTATAGGGGATCTGTACCAAGAGACCCAGTACTTC. It translates to CASSIGDLYQETQYF.

The chain is built from TRBV30 and TRBJ1-1, with D unresolved. Between the trimmed V and J ends, which lost 1 base and 10 bases, there was a span of 13 bases. Germline loops: CDR1 GTSNPN, CDR2 SVGIG (reference sequence). The CDR3 spans 12 residues. CDR3 sequence reads: CAWSGLRAGAFF. The DNA of the CDR3 is TGTGCCTGGAGTGGGTTACGGGCGGGAGCTTTCTTT.

As for this clonotype: It is likely a read error, because the conserved phenylalanine at the end of the CDR3 is missing. The chain combines TRBV6-6 with TRBJ2-3; D is uncertain. Germline assignment: CDR1 MNHNY and CDR2 SVGAGI (reference sequence). The CDR3 is made up of 13 amino acids. CDR3 DNA sequence: TGTGCCAGCGCGACAAGTAGCACAGACACGCAGTATTAT. Residues: CASATSSTDTQYY.